A selection of T cell receptor beta chains follows, all from one sample in a study of T-cell memory formation after mild COVID-19. TCRdb re-called the 5' RACE reads with MiXCR, one entry per CDR3 protein. The sample holds 150,000 or so distinct CDR3 sequences, roughly 15% seen once. Material for sequencing was PBMCs or a T cell subset sorted from them (not recorded which). Every receptor here comes from an adult woman who had mild COVID-19 (a few samples of this study predate the infection). Cell type and time point are not known. The CDR3 runs from the conserved cysteine through the conserved F or W. Fields, in order: D gene, clone size, J gene, V gene, CDR3 protein, CDR3 DNA. D genes are given only for firm matches. Size is omitted from some rows. Given values are once, few, many or a class for expanded clones.

>.|.|TRBJ2-1|TRBV12-3/TRBV12-4
CASSLGAFNEQFF
TGTGCCAGCAGTTTAGGGGCTTTTAATGAGCAGTTCTTC
>TRBD2|many|TRBJ2-3|TRBV5-1
CASSLRLARRTDTQYF
TGCGCCAGCAGCCTCAGACTAGCCCGGCGGACAGATACGCAGTATTTT
>TRBD2|few|TRBJ2-2|TRBV7-3
CASSLPREDYTGELFF
TGTGCCAGCAGCCTGCCCCGGGAGGACTACACCGGGGAGCTGTTTTTT
>TRBD1|.|TRBJ2-5|TRBV4-3
CASSQPGQAQETQYF
TGCGCCAGCAGCCAACCCGGACAGGCCCAAGAGACCCAGTACTTC
>TRBD1|few|TRBJ1-2|TRBV29-1
CSDRQGDGYTF
TGCAGCGACAGACAGGGAGATGGCTACACCTTC
>TRBD2|.|TRBJ2-3|TRBV12-3/TRBV12-4
CASRLSGNTDTQYF
TGTGCCAGCAGGCTAAGCGGGAACACAGATACGCAGTATTTT
>.|.|TRBJ2-7|TRBV13
CASSLGGFPYEQYF
TGTGCCAGCAGCTTAGGCGGTTTTCCCTACGAGCAGTACTTC
>.|.|TRBJ1-5|TRBV12-5
CASGLGHFNQPQHF
TGTGCTAGTGGTTTAGGACATTTCAATCAGCCCCAGCATTTT
>.|.|TRBJ2-5|TRBV19
CASSMGSRGAQETQYF
TGTGCCAGTAGTATGGGTTCGAGGGGGGCCCAAGAGACCCAGTACTTC
>.|few|TRBJ2-7|TRBV5-6
CASQLGGEQYF
TGTGCCTCACAGCTAGGGGGCGAGCAGTACTTC
>TRBD1|few|TRBJ2-1|TRBV9
CASIQPRDRESEQFF
TGTGCCAGCATACAGCCCCGGGACAGAGAGAGTGAGCAGTTCTTC
>TRBD1|few|TRBJ2-7|TRBV12-3/TRBV12-4
CASTDRDPYEQYF
TGTGCCAGTACGGACAGGGATCCCTACGAGCAGTACTTC
>TRBD2|.|TRBJ2-1|TRBV14
CASSQGGGSPYNEQFF
TGTGCCAGCAGCCAAGGGGGCGGGAGCCCCTACAATGAGCAGTTCTTC
>.|few|TRBJ1-1|TRBV19
CASSIPPGRGVFF
TGTGCCAGTAGTATCCCCCCGGGACGGGGTGTATTCTTT
>.|.|TRBJ1-6|TRBV7-3
CASSLSSVNSPLHF
TGTGCCAGCAGCTTAAGCAGTGTTAATTCACCACTCCACTTT
>.|medium-sized|TRBJ2-7|TRBV2
CASSGGVSYEQYF
TGTGCCAGCAGCGGAGGGGTCTCTTACGAGCAGTACTTC
>TRBD1|.|TRBJ2-7|TRBV27
CASSLDRGYYEQYF
TGTGCCAGCAGTCTAGACAGGGGGTACTACGAGCAGTACTTC
>.|.|TRBJ2-1|TRBV7-2
CASSLGASEKQFF
TGTGCCAGCAGCTTAGGTGCTAGCGAGAAGCAGTTCTTC
>.|few|TRBJ2-5|TRBV5-5
CASSLGHGGETQYF
TGTGCCAGCAGCTTGGGACATGGGGGAGAGACCCAGTACTTC
>TRBD2|.|TRBJ2-1|TRBV5-1
CASSLYGLAANEQFF
TGCGCCAGCAGCTTATATGGACTAGCGGCCAATGAGCAGTTCTTC
>.|few|TRBJ1-6|TRBV7-2
CASSPGAYNSPLHF
TGTGCCAGCAGCCCCGGTGCTTATAATTCACCCCTCCACTTT
>TRBD2|.|TRBJ2-1|TRBV7-2
CASSLRGLAPLYNEQFF
TGTGCCAGCAGCTTACGGGGACTAGCGCCCCTCTACAATGAGCAGTTCTTC
>.|few|TRBJ1-5|TRBV12-3/TRBV12-4
CASSSGGGQPQHF
TGTGCCAGCAGTTCGGGGGGAGGGCAGCCCCAGCATTTT
>.|.|TRBJ2-1|TRBV7-2
CASSRGGVPNGNEQFF
TGTGCCAGCAGCCGTGGGGGTGTCCCAAATGGGAATGAGCAGTTCTTC
>TRBD1|.|TRBJ1-6|TRBV5-1
CASSFGQGTYNSPLHF
TGCGCCAGCAGCTTTGGACAGGGGACCTATAATTCACCCCTCCACTTT
>TRBD2|few|TRBJ2-1|TRBV4-1
CASSQDPAGDYNEQFF
TGCGCCAGCAGCCAAGATCCAGCGGGGGACTACAATGAGCAGTTCTTC
>TRBD1|.|TRBJ2-3|TRBV11-2
CASSFGTGLDTQYF
TGTGCCAGCAGCTTCGGGACAGGCCTGGATACGCAGTATTTT
>TRBD2|.|TRBJ2-1|TRBV4-2
CASSQDLVAGSRGNEQFF
TGTGCCAGCAGCCAAGATTTGGTAGCGGGGTCCAGAGGGAATGAGCAGTTCTTC
>TRBD1|.|TRBJ1-1|TRBV5-1
CASSLEGQDYTEAFF
TGCGCCAGCAGCTTGGAGGGACAGGACTACACTGAAGCTTTCTTT
>TRBD1|.|TRBJ2-7|TRBV24-1
CATSDWPGTGGNEQYF
TGTGCCACCAGTGACTGGCCCGGGACAGGGGGCAACGAGCAGTACTTC
>.|few|TRBJ2-3|TRBV9
CASSVGSGAGTDTQYF
TGTGCCAGCAGCGTAGGGTCGGGGGCTGGCACAGATACGCAGTATTTT
>.|.|TRBJ2-5|TRBV5-5
CASSLWGRGPMETQYF
TGTGCCAGCAGCTTGTGGGGGAGAGGGCCCATGGAGACCCAGTACTTC
>TRBD1|.|TRBJ1-2|TRBV19
CASRPGTGGGYTF
TGTGCCAGTAGACCAGGGACAGGGGGCGGCTACACCTTC
>TRBD2|.|TRBJ2-3|TRBV24-1
CATEVREEGTDTQYF
TGTGCCACCGAAGTGCGGGAGGAGGGAACAGATACGCAGTATTTT
>.|.|TRBJ2-7|TRBV6-5
CASSYAGRPSHEQYF
TGTGCCAGCAGTTACGCCGGGCGGCCGTCCCACGAGCAGTACTTC
>.|.|TRBJ2-7|TRBV4-1
CASSHGGKTGLEQYF
TGCGCCAGCAGCCACGGCGGGAAAACGGGGCTCGAGCAGTACTTC
>TRBD2|.|TRBJ2-3|TRBV7-8
CASKVAGADTQYF
TGTGCCTCAAAGGTAGCGGGGGCAGATACGCAGTATTTT
>.|.|TRBJ2-1|TRBV20-1
CSARDGGPYNEQFF
TGCAGTGCTAGAGATGGGGGGCCCTACAATGAGCAGTTCTTC
>.|many|TRBJ2-5|TRBV20-1
CSAKGPPKETQYF
TGCAGTGCTAAGGGGCCCCCGAAAGAGACCCAGTACTTC
>.|many|TRBJ2-1|TRBV9
CASSPNPTYNEQFF
TGTGCCAGCAGCCCCAACCCCACCTACAATGAGCAGTTCTTC
>TRBD1|few|TRBJ2-7|TRBV30
CAWSSIRGPRGYEQYF
TGTGCCTGGAGTTCGATCAGGGGGCCCCGGGGCTACGAGCAGTACTTC
>.|few|TRBJ2-2|TRBV20-1
CSAMRTGPTGELFF
TGCAGTGCTATGAGGACGGGGCCCACCGGGGAGCTGTTTTTT